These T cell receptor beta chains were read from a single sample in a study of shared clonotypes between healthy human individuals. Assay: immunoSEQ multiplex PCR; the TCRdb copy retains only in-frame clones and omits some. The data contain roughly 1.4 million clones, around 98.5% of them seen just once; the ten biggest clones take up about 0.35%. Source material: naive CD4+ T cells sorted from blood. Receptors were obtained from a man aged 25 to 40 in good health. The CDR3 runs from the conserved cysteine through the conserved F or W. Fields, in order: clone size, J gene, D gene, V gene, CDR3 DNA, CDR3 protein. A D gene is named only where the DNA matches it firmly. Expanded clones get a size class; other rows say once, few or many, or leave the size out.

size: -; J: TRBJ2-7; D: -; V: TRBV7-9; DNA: TGTGCCAGCAGCTTAGCGAGGGGATCTTCGGGAAAGGGGTACTACGAGCAGTACTTC; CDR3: CASSLARGSSGKGYYEQYF
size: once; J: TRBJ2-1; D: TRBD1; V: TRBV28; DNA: TGTGCCAGCAGTTCCGGGACAGGGAGCTACTCCTACAATGAGCAGTTCTTC; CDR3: CASSSGTGSYSYNEQFF
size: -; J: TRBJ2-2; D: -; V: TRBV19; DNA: TGTGCCAGTAGTATAGCCGCCCAGAGGGGCACCGGGGAGCTGTTTTTT; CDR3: CASSIAAQRGTGELFF
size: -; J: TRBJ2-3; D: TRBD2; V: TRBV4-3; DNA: TGCGCCAGCAGCCAAGATGAGGGGATGGTAGCGGGAGGAGATACGCAGTATTTT; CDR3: CASSQDEGMVAGGDTQYF
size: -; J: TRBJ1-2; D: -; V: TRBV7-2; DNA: TGTGCCAGCAGCTTGGACAGTTATGGCTACACCTTC; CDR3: CASSLDSYGYTF
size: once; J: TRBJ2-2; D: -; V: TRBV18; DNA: TGTGCCAGCTCACCGACAGGACCTCCAAACACCGGGGAGCTGTTTTTT; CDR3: CASSPTGPPNTGELFF
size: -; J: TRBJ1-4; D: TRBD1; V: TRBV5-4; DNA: TGTGCCAGCACCCCGGGACAGACAAATGAAAAACTGTTTTTT; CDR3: CASTPGQTNEKLFF
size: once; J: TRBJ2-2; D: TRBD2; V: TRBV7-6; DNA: TGTGCCAGCAGTCTACTAGCGGGAGGTGCCGGGGAGCTGTTTTTT; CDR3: CASSLLAGGAGELFF
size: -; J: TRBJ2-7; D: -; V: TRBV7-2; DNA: TGTGCCAGCAGCTTACAGGGGCCCTACGAGCAGTACTTC; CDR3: CASSLQGPYEQYF
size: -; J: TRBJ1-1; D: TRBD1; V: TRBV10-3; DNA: TGTGCCATCTCTTCCGGGACAGGGACCCCATACGCTGAAGCTTTCTTT; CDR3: CAISSGTGTPYAEAFF
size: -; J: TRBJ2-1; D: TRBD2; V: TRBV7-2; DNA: TGTGCCAGCAGCCCTGGACTAGCGGGAGTGAATGAGCAGTTCTTC; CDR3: CASSPGLAGVNEQFF
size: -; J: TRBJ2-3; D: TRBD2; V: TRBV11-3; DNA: TGTGCCAGCAGCGCACTAGCGGGAGGAATGGATACGCAGTATTTT; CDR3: CASSALAGGMDTQYF
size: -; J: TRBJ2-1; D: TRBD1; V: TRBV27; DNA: TGTGCCAGCACAGCGAAAGTCCCGGACAGGGTGGTTTACAATGAGCAGTTCTTC; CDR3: CASTAKVPDRVVYNEQFF
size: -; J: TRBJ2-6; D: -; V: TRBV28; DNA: TGTGCCAGCAGTTTCCCCGCAGCGTCTGGGGCCAACGTCCTGACTTTC; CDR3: CASSFPAASGANVLTF
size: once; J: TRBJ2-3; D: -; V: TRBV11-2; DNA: TGTGCCAGCAGCTTACTAGCGCTAAGCACAGATACGCAGTATTTT; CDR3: CASSLLALSTDTQYF
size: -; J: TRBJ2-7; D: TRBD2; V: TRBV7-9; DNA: TGTGCCAGCAGCACACTAGCGGGAGACGCCGAGCAGTACTTC; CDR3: CASSTLAGDAEQYF
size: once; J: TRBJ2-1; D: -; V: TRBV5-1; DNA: TGCGCCAGCAGCCGATTCGTTAACTCGGAGAATGAGCAGTTCTTC; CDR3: CASSRFVNSENEQFF
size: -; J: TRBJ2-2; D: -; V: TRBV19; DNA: TGTGCCAGTAGTATTACGACACTCGCGAACACCGGGGAGCTGTTTTTT; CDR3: CASSITTLANTGELFF
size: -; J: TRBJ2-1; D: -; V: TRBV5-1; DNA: TGCGCCAGCAGCTTGATGCCCCAGACCCAAGCGGGCCAGTACAATGAGCAGTTCTTC; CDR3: CASSLMPQTQAGQYNEQFF
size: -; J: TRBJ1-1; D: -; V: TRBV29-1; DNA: TGCAGCGTTGGTCAGGGGTGGACTGAAGCTTTCTTT; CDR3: CSVGQGWTEAFF
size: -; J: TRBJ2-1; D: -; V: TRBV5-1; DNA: TGCGCCAGCAGCTTGGTGGCTAGTGGCAGCAATGAGCAGTTCTTC; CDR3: CASSLVASGSNEQFF
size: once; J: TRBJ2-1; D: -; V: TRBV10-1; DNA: TGCGCCAGCAGTGCAACGGTGGGGGAGAGCTCCTACAATGAGCAGTTCTTC; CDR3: CASSATVGESSYNEQFF
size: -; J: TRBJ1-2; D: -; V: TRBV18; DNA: TGTGCCAGCTCACCCTCAATACAGGGTTATGGCTACACCTTC; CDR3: CASSPSIQGYGYTF
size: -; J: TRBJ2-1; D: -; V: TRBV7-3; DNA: TGTGCCAGCAGCTTAACGACAGCAACCTACAATGAGCAGTTCTTC; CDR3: CASSLTTATYNEQFF
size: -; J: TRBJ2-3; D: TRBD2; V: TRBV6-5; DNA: TGTGCCAGCAGTTACAGCGCGGGAGGGCCCTCAGATACGCAGTATTTT; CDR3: CASSYSAGGPSDTQYF
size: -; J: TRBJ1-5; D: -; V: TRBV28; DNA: TGTGCCAGCAGTCGGGTAGTGGAGCCCCAGCATTTT; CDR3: CASSRVVEPQHF
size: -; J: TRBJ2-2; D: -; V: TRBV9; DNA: TGTGCCAGCAGCGTAGGTATGGGCGTAACCGGGGAGCTGTTTTTT; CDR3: CASSVGMGVTGELFF
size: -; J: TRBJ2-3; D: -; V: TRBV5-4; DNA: TGTGCCAGCAGCTTGCAAGATACGCAGTATTTT; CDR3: CASSLQDTQYF
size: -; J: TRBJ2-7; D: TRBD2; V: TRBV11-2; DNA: TGTGCCAGCAGCTTCCCGGGCGGGAGGTCTAACTACGAGCAGTACTTC; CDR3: CASSFPGGRSNYEQYF
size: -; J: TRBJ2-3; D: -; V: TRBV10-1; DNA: TGCGCCAGCAGGGGCCCTGGGACAGATACGCAGTATTTT; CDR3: CASRGPGTDTQYF
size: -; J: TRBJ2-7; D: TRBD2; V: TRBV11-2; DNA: TGTGCCAGCAGCGGAGGACTAGCGGAAAACGAGCAGTACTTC; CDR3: CASSGGLAENEQYF
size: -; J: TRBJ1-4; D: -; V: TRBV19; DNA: TGTGCCAGTAGTACCCCACAGGACCGGGAAAAACTGTTTTTT; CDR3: CASSTPQDREKLFF
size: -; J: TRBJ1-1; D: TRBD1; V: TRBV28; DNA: TGTGCCAGCCAAACGGGACAGGGGGTAAGAGGGAACACTGAAGCTTTCTTT; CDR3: CASQTGQGVRGNTEAFF
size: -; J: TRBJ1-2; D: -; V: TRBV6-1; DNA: TGTGCCAGCAGTGAACACCCCTTAGGCTATGGCTACACCTTC; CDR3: CASSEHPLGYGYTF